This is a list of T cell receptor beta chains from one sample in a study of T cell changes during pregnancy in multiple sclerosis. Profiled with immunoSEQ multiplex PCR; TCRdb holds only in-frame clones, not every one. The sample consists of 40,000 to 55,000 clones, around 90% of them appearing once. The sample in question was CD4+ T cells from peripheral blood mononuclear cells, obtained before pregnancy. The receptors originated from a female donor with multiple sclerosis, enrolled in a pregnancy study. The CDR3 runs from the conserved cysteine through the conserved F or W. The order of the fields is V gene, clone size, J gene, D gene, CDR3 DNA, CDR3 protein. A D gene is named only where the DNA matches it firmly. The size field is filled for only some rows; it gives once, few, many or a size class.

v_gene: TRBV19; abundance: -; j_gene: TRBJ1-2; d_gene: TRBD1; CDR3nt: TGTGCCAGTAGTATACACAGGGGGCGAAACTATGGCTACACCTTC; CDR3aa: CASSIHRGRNYGYTF
v_gene: TRBV10-3; abundance: -; j_gene: TRBJ2-3; d_gene: TRBD2; CDR3nt: TGTGCCATCAGTGAGTCGGGCGGGGGGGCAGATACGCAGTATTTT; CDR3aa: CAISESGGGADTQYF
v_gene: TRBV30; abundance: -; j_gene: TRBJ2-1; d_gene: -; CDR3nt: TGTGCCTGGAGTGTATCGGACTCCCACCCCTACAATGAGCAGTTCTTC; CDR3aa: CAWSVSDSHPYNEQFF
v_gene: TRBV11-2; abundance: -; j_gene: TRBJ2-4; d_gene: -; CDR3nt: TGTGCCAGCAGCTTAGATCCCTCGGCGGAAAACATTCAGTACTTC; CDR3aa: CASSLDPSAENIQYF
v_gene: TRBV19; abundance: -; j_gene: TRBJ1-5; d_gene: TRBD1; CDR3nt: TGTGCCAGCCGCACGCCCGGGACAGCCGTGGATCAGCCCCAGCATTTT; CDR3aa: CASRTPGTAVDQPQHF
v_gene: TRBV27; abundance: -; j_gene: TRBJ2-3; d_gene: TRBD1; CDR3nt: TGTGCCAGCAGTTTAGGGACAGGGGGCATAGATACGCAGTATTTT; CDR3aa: CASSLGTGGIDTQYF
v_gene: TRBV5-1; abundance: few; j_gene: TRBJ1-5; d_gene: -; CDR3nt: TGCGCCAGCAGCTTGCTAGACCTCCGGGATAGCAATCAGCCCCAGCATTTT; CDR3aa: CASSLLDLRDSNQPQHF
v_gene: TRBV7-2; abundance: -; j_gene: TRBJ2-7; d_gene: TRBD2; CDR3nt: TGTGCCAGCAGCCTTTACCTAGGGACTAGGAACGAGCAGTACTTC; CDR3aa: CASSLYLGTRNEQYF
v_gene: TRBV7-2; abundance: -; j_gene: TRBJ1-2; d_gene: -; CDR3nt: TGTGCCAGCAGAAACAGTATGACAGGCGGCTATGGCTACACCTTC; CDR3aa: CASRNSMTGGYGYTF
v_gene: TRBV7-9; abundance: -; j_gene: TRBJ2-7; d_gene: TRBD1; CDR3nt: TGTGCCAGCAGCCAGACCCGGGACAGATACTACGAGCAGTACTTC; CDR3aa: CASSQTRDRYYEQYF
v_gene: TRBV13; abundance: once; j_gene: TRBJ2-7; d_gene: -; CDR3nt: TGTGCCAGCAATCGAGGTGACAGAGGAGATTACGAGCAGTACTTC; CDR3aa: CASNRGDRGDYEQYF
v_gene: TRBV6-5; abundance: -; j_gene: TRBJ1-1; d_gene: TRBD1; CDR3nt: TGTGCCAGCAGTTCCGGGACAGGGGAGTTCGCTGAAGCTTTCTTT; CDR3aa: CASSSGTGEFAEAFF
v_gene: TRBV27; abundance: -; j_gene: TRBJ2-7; d_gene: -; CDR3nt: TGTGCCAGCAGTCAGCGGAGGGGGGGCTCTACCTACGAGCAGTACTTC; CDR3aa: CASSQRRGGSTYEQYF
v_gene: TRBV18; abundance: few; j_gene: TRBJ1-2; d_gene: -; CDR3nt: TGTGCCAGCTCACCACAGGACGGGGGCTATGGCTACACCTTC; CDR3aa: CASSPQDGGYGYTF
v_gene: TRBV4-1; abundance: -; j_gene: TRBJ1-5; d_gene: TRBD1; CDR3nt: TGCGCCAGCAGCCTCTACGGGACAGGAAATCAGCCCCAGCATTTT; CDR3aa: CASSLYGTGNQPQHF
v_gene: TRBV4-1; abundance: -; j_gene: TRBJ1-4; d_gene: TRBD1; CDR3nt: TGCGCCAGCAGCCAAGAAGAGACAGGGGTTCGCGAAAAACTGTTTTTT; CDR3aa: CASSQEETGVREKLFF
v_gene: TRBV29-1; abundance: -; j_gene: TRBJ2-1; d_gene: TRBD2; CDR3nt: TGCAGCACCCTTCCGGGGGGTATAGACAATGAGCAGTTCTTC; CDR3aa: CSTLPGGIDNEQFF
v_gene: TRBV19; abundance: -; j_gene: TRBJ1-1; d_gene: -; CDR3nt: TGTGCCAGTAAAAACAGGGTTTTGGGCACTGAAGCTTTCTTT; CDR3aa: CASKNRVLGTEAFF
v_gene: TRBV30; abundance: few; j_gene: TRBJ2-2; d_gene: TRBD2; CDR3nt: TGTGCCTGGAGTCCCCCGGGACTAGCCCGGGAGCTGTTTTTT; CDR3aa: CAWSPPGLARELFF
v_gene: TRBV2; abundance: -; j_gene: TRBJ1-1; d_gene: -; CDR3nt: TGTGCTCTCAGACGGCGGTTAGACACTGAAGCTTTCTTT; CDR3aa: CALRRRLDTEAFF
v_gene: TRBV5-4; abundance: -; j_gene: TRBJ2-7; d_gene: TRBD1; CDR3nt: TGTGCCAGCAGCGGGGGACAGGGATCCTCCTACGAGCAGTACTTC; CDR3aa: CASSGGQGSSYEQYF
v_gene: TRBV9; abundance: once; j_gene: TRBJ2-4; d_gene: -; CDR3nt: TGTGCCAGCAGCCCCCCCGGTAGGGGAAGCATTCAGTACTTC; CDR3aa: CASSPPGRGSIQYF
v_gene: TRBV18; abundance: -; j_gene: TRBJ2-7; d_gene: -; CDR3nt: TGTGCCAGCTCACCACCGACGGGGAGGAGCTCCTACGAGCAGTACTTC; CDR3aa: CASSPPTGRSSYEQYF
v_gene: TRBV7-3; abundance: -; j_gene: TRBJ2-1; d_gene: TRBD2; CDR3nt: TGTGCCAGCAGCTTAATGGCGGCTAGCGGGAGGAGTGAGCAGTTCTTC; CDR3aa: CASSLMAASGRSEQFF
v_gene: TRBV6-5; abundance: -; j_gene: TRBJ1-1; d_gene: -; CDR3nt: TGTGCCAGCAGTTACTCGACTTTGAACACTGAAGCTTTCTTT; CDR3aa: CASSYSTLNTEAFF
v_gene: TRBV4-3; abundance: -; j_gene: TRBJ1-5; d_gene: -; CDR3nt: TGCGCCAGCAGCCAAACACAGAGCAATCAGCCCCAGCATTTT; CDR3aa: CASSQTQSNQPQHF
v_gene: TRBV30; abundance: -; j_gene: TRBJ2-6; d_gene: TRBD1; CDR3nt: TGTGCCTGGAGCGGATCGGGACAGGGATCTGGGGCCAACGTCCTGACTTTC; CDR3aa: CAWSGSGQGSGANVLTF
v_gene: TRBV18; abundance: -; j_gene: TRBJ1-1; d_gene: -; CDR3nt: TGTGCCAGCTCACCGCCAGGGGCTTCGAACACTGAAGCTTTCTTT; CDR3aa: CASSPPGASNTEAFF
v_gene: TRBV20-1; abundance: -; j_gene: TRBJ2-4; d_gene: TRBD1; CDR3nt: TGCAGCTGGGACAGGGAAAACATTCAGTACTTC; CDR3aa: CSWDRENIQYF
v_gene: TRBV5-1; abundance: -; j_gene: TRBJ1-1; d_gene: TRBD1; CDR3nt: TGCGCCAGCAGCCGGACTAGGACAGGGGGCCTTAACACTGAAGCTTTCTTT; CDR3aa: CASSRTRTGGLNTEAFF
v_gene: TRBV6-6; abundance: -; j_gene: TRBJ2-2; d_gene: -; CDR3nt: TGTGCCAGCAGTGCCATAGGGACAGCGGGCACCGGGGAGCTGTTTTTT; CDR3aa: CASSAIGTAGTGELFF
v_gene: TRBV5-1; abundance: once; j_gene: TRBJ2-1; d_gene: TRBD2; CDR3nt: TGCGCCAGCAGCCGCACCGGGGGACTAGGTCAAAATGAGCAGTTCTTC; CDR3aa: CASSRTGGLGQNEQFF
v_gene: TRBV4-3; abundance: -; j_gene: TRBJ1-1; d_gene: -; CDR3nt: TGCGCCAGCAGCCAAGATCTCGGGGGGGCCGGGGCCGCTTTCTTT; CDR3aa: CASSQDLGGAGAAFF
v_gene: TRBV4-2; abundance: -; j_gene: TRBJ1-1; d_gene: -; CDR3nt: TGTGCCAGCAGCCAAGAAGTGCGGGGGGGCACTGAAGCTTTCTTT; CDR3aa: CASSQEVRGGTEAFF
v_gene: TRBV6-5; abundance: -; j_gene: TRBJ2-7; d_gene: TRBD2; CDR3nt: TGTGCCAGCAGGCTAAGCGGGATGGTGTACTTC; CDR3aa: CASRLSGMVYF
v_gene: TRBV7-9; abundance: -; j_gene: TRBJ1-1; d_gene: -; CDR3nt: TGTGCCAGCAGCTTAGATGAGGGTCTGAACACTGAAGCTTTCTTT; CDR3aa: CASSLDEGLNTEAFF
v_gene: TRBV5-5; abundance: -; j_gene: TRBJ2-7; d_gene: -; CDR3nt: TGTGCCAGCAGCTGGCAAGGGGACTTCTCCTACGAGCAGTACTTC; CDR3aa: CASSWQGDFSYEQYF